This T cell receptor (beta chain) stems from a study of blood T cell repertoires in COVID-19. Background on the study: Sites in the United States, Italy and Spain provided acute and convalescent COVID-19 samples. PBMCs, B-cell-depleted T cells, or T cells were the source of the cDNA or gDNA that made up the material.

In the original analysis: Amplified reference gene primers provided the basis for estimating nucleated cell counts. Profiling relied on immunoSEQ multiplex PCR, and the TCRdb table lists in-frame clones only, not all of them. Clone size and the V and J calls come from that table; the DNA yielded D and trimming. The sample holds some 270,000 clones, 86% seen once. V shed 6 bases and J shed 0 bases, with 15 bases lying between them. The CDR3 has 16 residues. Germline V gene lookup returns CDR1 MDHEN and CDR2 SYDVKM. Sequenced: peripheral blood. The clonotype was recovered from a man in his forties with active or convalescent COVID-19. This rearrangement joins TRBV28 to TRBJ1-5; D perhaps matches TRBD1 (6 bases). The CDR3 sequence: CASSPGGGDSNQPQHF. The CDR3 bases are TGTGCCAGCAGCCCCGGAGGGGGGGATAGCAATCAGCCCCAGCATTTT.